The sequence of this TCR beta chain was determined in a study of blood T cell repertoires in COVID-19. At the level of the study: Collection of acute and convalescent COVID-19 samples took place in the United States, Italy and Spain. PBMCs, B-cell-depleted T cells, or T cells were the source of the cDNA or gDNA that made up the material.

This clone was seen a handful of times. TCRdb's copy holds only in-frame clones and misses some; the assay was immunoSEQ multiplex PCR. The table includes 200,000 to 300,000 clones, 70% to 90% detected once. The source is a human donor in a cohort sampled during active COVID-19. The sample was peripheral blood.

The CDR3 spells CSVGGPSSTTGANVLTF. The CDR3 region has the DNA TGCAGCGTTGGAGGGCCCTCCTCGACCACTGGGGCCAACGTCCTGACTTTC. This chain links TRBV29-1 with TRBJ2-6; D is perhaps TRBD2 (5 bases). The CDR3 is made up of 17 amino acids. Deletions cut 4 bases from V and 2 bases from J, with 18 bases between. The germline CDR1 and CDR2 sequences are SQVTM and ANQGSEA.